This T cell receptor (beta chain) was observed in a study of identical twins. TCRdb reprocessed the 5' RACE reads with MiXCR, giving one entry per CDR3 protein. The data hold approximately 350,000 distinct CDR3 sequences, with 9% to 15% observed a single time. The CDR3 loop spans 17 amino acids. The V and J ends lost 0 bases and 1 base respectively, with 15 bases between them. Per the germline V gene, CDR1 is MNHEY and CDR2 is SVGEGT. The same sample was also studied in work on yellow fever vaccine responses in identical twins.

The sequencing input was CD8+ T cells sorted from blood. This clonotype originated in a woman between 18 and 30 years old in good health. The V call is TRBV6-2 or TRBV6-3, the J call TRBJ2-5; D may be TRBD2 (6 bases). CDR3 in DNA: TGTGCCAGCAGTTACTCGCCGGGGGACCTAACCCAAGAGACCCAGTACTTC. It encodes CASSYSPGDLTQETQYF.